The rows below give T cell receptor beta chains drawn from one sample of a study of PD-L1 blockade in urothelial cancer. The table came from immunoSEQ multiplex PCR; TCRdb's copy has only in-frame clones and leaves some out. Seen here are around 50,000 clones, about 85% observed once, and the top ten hold 1.5% to 2%. The source was PBMCs, collected around atezolizumab (anti-PD-L1) treatment. These receptors all stem from a man aged 45-65 years with urothelial cancer. Each CDR3 is given with its conserved first and last residue. D genes are given only for firm matches. Part of the rows lack a size; the others show once, few, many or a class for expanded clones.

V gene: TRBV29-1; J gene: TRBJ1-4; clone size: .; D gene: TRBD1; CDR3 DNA: TGCAGCGTGACCGAGGGGGCAAGAGAAAAACTGTTTTTT; CDR3 protein: CSVTEGAREKLFF
V gene: TRBV19; J gene: TRBJ1-3; clone size: .; D gene: TRBD1; CDR3 DNA: TGTGCCAGTACTATGGGGACAGGGGGATCTGGAAACACCATATATTTT; CDR3 protein: CASTMGTGGSGNTIYF
V gene: TRBV5-6; J gene: TRBJ1-2; clone size: few; D gene: .; CDR3 DNA: TGTGCCAGCAGCTTTCAGGGGTTGGGGTATGGCTACACCTTC; CDR3 protein: CASSFQGLGYGYTF
V gene: TRBV4-3; J gene: TRBJ2-3; clone size: once; D gene: TRBD1; CDR3 DNA: TGCGCCAGCAGCCAAGACAGGGGGCAAGGAGATACGCAGTATTTT; CDR3 protein: CASSQDRGQGDTQYF
V gene: TRBV25-1; J gene: TRBJ2-3; clone size: .; D gene: TRBD2; CDR3 DNA: TGTGCCAGCAGTGAATTAGGTAGCGGGATTGCTAGCACAGATACGCAGTATTTT; CDR3 protein: CASSELGSGIASTDTQYF
V gene: TRBV29-1; J gene: TRBJ2-7; clone size: .; D gene: .; CDR3 DNA: TGCAGCGTTGTACTAGACTCCTACGAGCAGTACTTC; CDR3 protein: CSVVLDSYEQYF
V gene: TRBV6-5; J gene: TRBJ2-4; clone size: .; D gene: .; CDR3 DNA: TGTGCCAGCAGTTACGATTCCGGCGGGGCCAAAAACATTCAGTACTTC; CDR3 protein: CASSYDSGGAKNIQYF
V gene: TRBV21-1; J gene: TRBJ2-7; clone size: .; D gene: .; CDR3 DNA: TGTGCCAGCAGCAAAGCCCAAGACAGGGACTACGAGCAGTACTTC; CDR3 protein: CASSKAQDRDYEQYF
V gene: TRBV30; J gene: TRBJ2-7; clone size: .; D gene: TRBD1; CDR3 DNA: TGTGCCTGGAGTGCGCGGGACAGGGGTATCCGTCGCTCCTACGAGCAGTACTTC; CDR3 protein: CAWSARDRGIRRSYEQYF
V gene: TRBV7-8; J gene: TRBJ2-3; clone size: .; D gene: TRBD2; CDR3 DNA: TGTGCCAGCAGCCCAAGCGGGGGGGACCGGATGCAGTATTTT; CDR3 protein: CASSPSGGDRMQYF
V gene: TRBV7-3; J gene: TRBJ2-2; clone size: .; D gene: .; CDR3 DNA: TGTGCCAGCAGCTTACATAATTCGGGAAACACCGGGGAGCTGTTTTTT; CDR3 protein: CASSLHNSGNTGELFF
V gene: TRBV7-3; J gene: TRBJ1-2; clone size: .; D gene: .; CDR3 DNA: TGTGCCAGCAGCTTAACGCCACAGGTCACTGGCTACACCTTC; CDR3 protein: CASSLTPQVTGYTF
V gene: TRBV6-5; J gene: TRBJ2-1; clone size: .; D gene: .; CDR3 DNA: TGTGCCATCGCTGTCGGGAGCTCCTACAATGAGCAGTTCTTC; CDR3 protein: CAIAVGSSYNEQFF
V gene: TRBV6-1; J gene: TRBJ2-1; clone size: .; D gene: TRBD2; CDR3 DNA: TGTGCCAGCAGTGAAATACTAGCGGGGTACAATGAGCAGTTCTTC; CDR3 protein: CASSEILAGYNEQFF
V gene: TRBV6-4; J gene: TRBJ2-1; clone size: .; D gene: TRBD2; CDR3 DNA: TGTGCCAGCCCCGGGACTAGATTGAGTTCCAATGAGCAGTTCTTC; CDR3 protein: CASPGTRLSSNEQFF
V gene: TRBV7-2; J gene: TRBJ2-3; clone size: .; D gene: .; CDR3 DNA: TGTGCCAGCAGGGCTGTAGACAGCCGAACGCAGTATTTT; CDR3 protein: CASRAVDSRTQYF
V gene: TRBV10-3; J gene: TRBJ2-7; clone size: .; D gene: .; CDR3 DNA: TGTGCCATCAGTGAGTCGAACAGCGGGCTTATGGAGCAGTACTTC; CDR3 protein: CAISESNSGLMEQYF
V gene: TRBV9; J gene: TRBJ2-2; clone size: .; D gene: .; CDR3 DNA: TGTGCCAGCAGCCGAGAACTCACGAACACCGGGGAGCTGTTTTTT; CDR3 protein: CASSRELTNTGELFF
V gene: TRBV9; J gene: TRBJ2-1; clone size: few; D gene: .; CDR3 DNA: TGTGCCAGCAGCGTAGCTACGGGCAATGAGCAGTTCTTC; CDR3 protein: CASSVATGNEQFF
V gene: TRBV28; J gene: TRBJ2-4; clone size: .; D gene: TRBD2; CDR3 DNA: TGTGCCAGCGCGAGGACTAGTATACACATTCAGTACTTC; CDR3 protein: CASARTSIHIQYF
V gene: TRBV9; J gene: TRBJ2-2; clone size: few; D gene: .; CDR3 DNA: TGTGCCAGCAGCGCGGACAGTATTTCAACCGGGGAGCTGTTTTTT; CDR3 protein: CASSADSISTGELFF
V gene: TRBV27; J gene: TRBJ2-7; clone size: .; D gene: .; CDR3 DNA: TGTGCCAGCAGTTTATCGGGCGGGCCCTCCAACGAGCAGTACTTC; CDR3 protein: CASSLSGGPSNEQYF
V gene: TRBV5-1; J gene: TRBJ2-2; clone size: .; D gene: .; CDR3 DNA: TGCGCCAGCAGCTTGGCGGTAAACACCGGGGAGCTGTTTTTT; CDR3 protein: CASSLAVNTGELFF